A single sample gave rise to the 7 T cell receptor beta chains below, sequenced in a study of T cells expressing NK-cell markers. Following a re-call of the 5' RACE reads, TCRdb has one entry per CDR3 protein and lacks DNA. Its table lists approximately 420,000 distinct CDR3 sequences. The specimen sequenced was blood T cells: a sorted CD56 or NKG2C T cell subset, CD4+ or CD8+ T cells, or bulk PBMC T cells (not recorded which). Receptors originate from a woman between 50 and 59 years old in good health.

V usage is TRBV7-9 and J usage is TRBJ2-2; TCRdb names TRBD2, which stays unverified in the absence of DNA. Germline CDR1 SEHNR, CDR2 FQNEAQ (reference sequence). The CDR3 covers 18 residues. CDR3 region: CASTHPGGVGDHTGELFF.

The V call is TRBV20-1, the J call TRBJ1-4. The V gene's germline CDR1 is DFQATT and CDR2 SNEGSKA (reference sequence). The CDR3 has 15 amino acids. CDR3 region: CSANLFSSFGEKLFF.

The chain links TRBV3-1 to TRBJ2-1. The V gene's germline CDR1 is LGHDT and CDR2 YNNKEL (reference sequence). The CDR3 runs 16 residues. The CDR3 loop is CASSPGPTSSYNEQFF.

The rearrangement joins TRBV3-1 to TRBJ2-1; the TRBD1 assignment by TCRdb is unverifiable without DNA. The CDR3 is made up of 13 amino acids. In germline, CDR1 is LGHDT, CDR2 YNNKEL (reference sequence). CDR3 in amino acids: CAIGDRTGNEQFF.

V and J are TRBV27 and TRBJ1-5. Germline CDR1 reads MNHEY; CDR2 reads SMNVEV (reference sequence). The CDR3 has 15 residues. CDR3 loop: CASSLGFGGNQPQHF.

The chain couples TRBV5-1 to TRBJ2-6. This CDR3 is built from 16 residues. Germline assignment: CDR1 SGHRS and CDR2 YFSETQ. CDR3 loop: CASSLGQVSGANVLTF.

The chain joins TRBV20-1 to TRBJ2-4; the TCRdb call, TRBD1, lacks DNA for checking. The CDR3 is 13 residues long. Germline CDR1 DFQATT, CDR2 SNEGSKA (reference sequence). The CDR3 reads CSALRQGINIQYF.